A selection of T cell receptor beta chains follows, all from one sample in a study of identical twins. TCRdb reprocessed the 5' RACE reads via MiXCR and lists one record per CDR3 protein. The sample contains 200,000 to 250,000 distinct CDR3 sequences, 7% to 8.5% of which appear only once. These data were also reused for a study on yellow fever vaccine responses in identical twins.

Sequencing was performed on CD8+ T cells sorted from blood. Source of these receptors: a woman aged 18-30 years in good health. CDR3s include the opening cysteine and the closing phenylalanine or tryptophan.

v_gene,j_gene,CDR3aa
TRBV7-9,TRBJ2-3,CASSLDTQYF
TRBV5-5,TRBJ1-1,CASSPQGPLNPTEAFF
TRBV29-1,TRBJ2-2,CSVEWGTGELFF
TRBV29-1,TRBJ2-1,CSVAEGLGNEQFF
TRBV6-2/TRBV6-3,TRBJ1-3,CASSFGTASGNTIYF
TRBV7-8,TRBJ1-1,CASSFPSVLGTEAFF
TRBV5-1,TRBJ2-3,CASSRPEDSSTDTQYF
TRBV5-6,TRBJ2-2,CASSPWGQPNTGELFF
TRBV6-5,TRBJ2-1,CASSYFPGQGSEQFF
TRBV5-1,TRBJ2-2,CASSLRRNTGELFF
TRBV2,TRBJ1-5,CASSEALGGSGNQPQHF
TRBV3-1,TRBJ2-1,CASSQGQGGDEQFF
TRBV4-1,TRBJ1-2,CASSQDTGTGELAYGYTF
TRBV7-9,TRBJ2-2,CAGETSGQTGELFF
TRBV9,TRBJ1-2,CATRTVDGYTF
TRBV4-2,TRBJ2-7,CASTPISGSPEQYF
TRBV6-1,TRBJ2-1,CARTTGSHLGSYNEQFF
TRBV2,TRBJ1-5,CASMGRGLSNQPQHF
TRBV2,TRBJ2-1,CATRGTYNEQFF
TRBV28,TRBJ2-1,CASSRGQGRDEQFF
TRBV5-6,TRBJ1-5,CASSLGQSNQPQHF
TRBV6-1,TRBJ2-1,CASSGDTYNEQFF
TRBV7-9,TRBJ2-1,CASSLEGMRQNNEQFF
TRBV29-1,TRBJ2-1,CSVESERAYNEQFF
TRBV2,TRBJ2-1,CASSEGISSYNEQFF
TRBV27,TRBJ1-6,CASSAMGQGNSPLHF
TRBV4-1,TRBJ2-7,CASSQAGSYEQYF
TRBV12-3/TRBV12-4,TRBJ2-5,CASSLGSGTGGLGEGFQETQYF
TRBV15,TRBJ2-2,CATSRGQTGELFF
TRBV2,TRBJ1-2,CASSERTGVIYNYGYTF
TRBV2,TRBJ2-7,CASSEAPGGTTYEQYF
TRBV2,TRBJ2-3,CASTRGMADTQYF